This T cell receptor (beta chain) was obtained from a study of OX40 agonist ivuxolimab in advanced cancers. This clone has only a few counts. This CDR3 region has 18 residues. Trimming removed 1 base at V and 0 bases at J, with 16 bases between. The germline gives CDR1 MGHRA, CDR2 YSYEKL. Data came from immunoSEQ multiplex PCR; TCRdb stores just in-frame clones and leaves some out. The table includes approximately 50,000 clones, 80% detected once. The sample here was CD4+ or CD8+ T cells sorted from blood, taken in a trial of the OX40 agonist ivuxolimab. This clonotype originated in an adult with an advanced solid tumor such as melanoma, head and neck, liver or kidney cancer. The chain has TRBV4-1 and TRBJ1-5; D call uncertain. The CDR3 DNA reads as TGCGCCAGCAGCCAAGGGGTAGGAGGGCCCCTTAGCAATCAGCCCCAGCATTTT. It yields the protein CASSQGVGGPLSNQPQHF.